The rows below give T cell receptor beta chains drawn from one sample of a study of T cells expressing NK-cell markers. TCRdb re-called the 5' RACE reads and shows each CDR3 protein once, DNA omitted. The clone table shows around 470,000 distinct CDR3 sequences, with the ten largest holding around 1.4%. Sequencing was done on a sample of blood T cells: a sorted CD56 or NKG2C T cell subset, CD4+ or CD8+ T cells, or bulk PBMC T cells (not recorded which). These receptors originate from a woman between 50 and 59 years old in good health. CDR3s include the opening cysteine and the closing phenylalanine or tryptophan.

j_gene: TRBJ1-4; v_gene: TRBV20-1; CDR3aa: CSASSLGAGANEKLFF
j_gene: TRBJ2-1; v_gene: TRBV12-3/TRBV12-4; CDR3aa: CASSWGQGRFHEQFF
j_gene: TRBJ2-5; v_gene: TRBV29-1; CDR3aa: CSVGRQQETQYF
j_gene: TRBJ2-7; v_gene: TRBV12-3/TRBV12-4; CDR3aa: CASSLIGHQYF
j_gene: TRBJ2-3; v_gene: TRBV10-3; CDR3aa: CATRLLPSTSGADTQYF
j_gene: TRBJ2-7; v_gene: TRBV12-5; CDR3aa: CASGPRSLEQYF
j_gene: TRBJ2-2; v_gene: TRBV5-1; CDR3aa: CASSLGPQSTGELFF
j_gene: TRBJ2-2; v_gene: TRBV25-1; CDR3aa: CASSADRDTGELFF
j_gene: TRBJ2-2; v_gene: TRBV30; CDR3aa: CAWRETGELFF
j_gene: TRBJ1-5; v_gene: TRBV30; CDR3aa: CAWTAGPATSQPQHF
j_gene: TRBJ1-2; v_gene: TRBV7-8; CDR3aa: CASSFFSLVGYGYTF
j_gene: TRBJ1-4; v_gene: TRBV12-3/TRBV12-4; CDR3aa: CASSFDGTWEKLFF
j_gene: TRBJ2-1; v_gene: TRBV20-1; CDR3aa: CSAKKGGPSSYNEQFF
j_gene: TRBJ2-2; v_gene: TRBV12-3/TRBV12-4; CDR3aa: CASSLFQRVGGELFF
j_gene: TRBJ2-1; v_gene: TRBV24-1; CDR3aa: CATSGLAGLLGVDNEQFF
j_gene: TRBJ1-1; v_gene: TRBV2; CDR3aa: CASSEGGDRAPAFF
j_gene: TRBJ2-5; v_gene: TRBV20-1; CDR3aa: CSAPPRQDPRTQYF
j_gene: TRBJ2-2; v_gene: TRBV24-1; CDR3aa: CATSDLPTPLAITGELFF
j_gene: TRBJ2-5; v_gene: TRBV5-1; CDR3aa: CASSLAGGRRRDREETQYF
j_gene: TRBJ2-1; v_gene: TRBV7-8; CDR3aa: CASIRGSGSSYNEQFF
j_gene: TRBJ2-1; v_gene: TRBV5-1; CDR3aa: CASSKLTGQGYNEQFF
j_gene: TRBJ2-5; v_gene: TRBV5-1; CDR3aa: CASSLDVVGLAGRETQYF
j_gene: TRBJ2-1; v_gene: TRBV4-2; CDR3aa: CASRLSQRDPINEQFF
j_gene: TRBJ2-1; v_gene: TRBV7-2; CDR3aa: CASSLTGTSGSGRQFF
j_gene: TRBJ2-2; v_gene: TRBV5-1; CDR3aa: CASSLALSGRSWTGELFF
j_gene: TRBJ1-1; v_gene: TRBV12-3/TRBV12-4; CDR3aa: CASSLVPTSNTEAFF
j_gene: TRBJ2-3; v_gene: TRBV5-1; CDR3aa: CASSLAYQFTDTQYF